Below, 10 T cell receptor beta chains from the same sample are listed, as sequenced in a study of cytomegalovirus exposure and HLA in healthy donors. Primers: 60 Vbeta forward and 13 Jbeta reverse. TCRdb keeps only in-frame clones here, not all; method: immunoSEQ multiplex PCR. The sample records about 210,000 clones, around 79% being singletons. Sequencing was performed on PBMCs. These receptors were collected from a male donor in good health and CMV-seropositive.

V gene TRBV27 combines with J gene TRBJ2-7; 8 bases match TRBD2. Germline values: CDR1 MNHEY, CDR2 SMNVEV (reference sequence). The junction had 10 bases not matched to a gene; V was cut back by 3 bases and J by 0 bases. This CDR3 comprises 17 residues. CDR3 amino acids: CASSFHPLGGVSYEQYF. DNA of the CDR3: TGTGCCAGCAGTTTCCACCCTCTCGGGGGGGTCTCCTACGAGCAGTACTTC.

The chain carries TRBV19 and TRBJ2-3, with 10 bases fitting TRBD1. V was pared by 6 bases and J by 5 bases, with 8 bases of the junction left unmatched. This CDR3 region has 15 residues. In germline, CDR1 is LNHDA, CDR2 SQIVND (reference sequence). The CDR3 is CASSISGTGVDTQYF. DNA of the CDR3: TGTGCCAGTAGCATTTCCGGGACAGGGGTAGATACGCAGTATTTT.

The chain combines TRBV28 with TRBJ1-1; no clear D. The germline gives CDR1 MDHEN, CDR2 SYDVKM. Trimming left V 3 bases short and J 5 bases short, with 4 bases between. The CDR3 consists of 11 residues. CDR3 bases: TGTGCCAGCAGTTTCAAAACTGAAGCTTTCTTT. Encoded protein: CASSFKTEAFF.

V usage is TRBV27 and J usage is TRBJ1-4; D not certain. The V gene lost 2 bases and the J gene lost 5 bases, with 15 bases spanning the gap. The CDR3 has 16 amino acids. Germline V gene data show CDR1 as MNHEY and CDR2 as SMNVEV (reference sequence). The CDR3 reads CASSLGQSLLNEKLFF. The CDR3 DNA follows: TGTGCCAGCAGTTTAGGGCAGTCCCTATTGAATGAAAAACTGTTTTTT.

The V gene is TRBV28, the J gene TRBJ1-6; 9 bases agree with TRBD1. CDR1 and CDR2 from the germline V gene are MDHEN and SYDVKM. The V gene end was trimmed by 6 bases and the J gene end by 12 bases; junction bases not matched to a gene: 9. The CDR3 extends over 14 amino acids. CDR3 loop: CASSSGTGWRPLHF. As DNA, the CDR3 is TGTGCCAGCAGCTCTGGGACAGGGTGGCGACCCCTCCACTTT.

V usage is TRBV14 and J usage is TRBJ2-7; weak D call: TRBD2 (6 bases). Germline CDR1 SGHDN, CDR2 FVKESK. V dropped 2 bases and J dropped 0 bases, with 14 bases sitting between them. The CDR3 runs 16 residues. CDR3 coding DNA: TGTGCCAGCAGCCAATCGGAGGGCTACAGCTCCTACGAGCAGTACTTC. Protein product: CASSQSEGYSSYEQYF.

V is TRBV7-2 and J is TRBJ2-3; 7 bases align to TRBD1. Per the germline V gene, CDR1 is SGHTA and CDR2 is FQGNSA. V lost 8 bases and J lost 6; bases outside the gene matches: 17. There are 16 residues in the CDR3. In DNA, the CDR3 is TGTGCCAGCCGATCACAGGTGACAGGGCGTAGGGATACGCAGTATTTT. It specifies CASRSQVTGRRDTQYF.

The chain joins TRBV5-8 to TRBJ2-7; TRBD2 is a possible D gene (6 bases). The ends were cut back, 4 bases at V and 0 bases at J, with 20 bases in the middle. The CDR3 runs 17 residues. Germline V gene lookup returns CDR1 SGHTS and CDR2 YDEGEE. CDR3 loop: CASSPGGFATSSYEQYF. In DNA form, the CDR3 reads TGTGCCAGCAGCCCTGGAGGGTTCGCTACGAGCTCCTACGAGCAGTACTTC.

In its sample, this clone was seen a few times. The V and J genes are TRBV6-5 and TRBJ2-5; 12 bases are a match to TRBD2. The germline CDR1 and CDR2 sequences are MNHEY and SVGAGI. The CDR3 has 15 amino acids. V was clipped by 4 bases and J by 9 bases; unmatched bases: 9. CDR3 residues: CASSSLGLAGQSQYF. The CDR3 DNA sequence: TGTGCCAGCAGTTCCCTTGGACTAGCGGGACAGTCCCAGTACTTC.

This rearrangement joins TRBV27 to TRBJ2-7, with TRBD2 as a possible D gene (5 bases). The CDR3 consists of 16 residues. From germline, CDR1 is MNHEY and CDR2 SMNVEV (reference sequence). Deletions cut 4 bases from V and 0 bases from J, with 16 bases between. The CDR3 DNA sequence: TGTGCCAGCAGTTCGGGGTCAGGTTTAAGCTCCTACGAGCAGTACTTC. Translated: CASSSGSGLSSYEQYF.